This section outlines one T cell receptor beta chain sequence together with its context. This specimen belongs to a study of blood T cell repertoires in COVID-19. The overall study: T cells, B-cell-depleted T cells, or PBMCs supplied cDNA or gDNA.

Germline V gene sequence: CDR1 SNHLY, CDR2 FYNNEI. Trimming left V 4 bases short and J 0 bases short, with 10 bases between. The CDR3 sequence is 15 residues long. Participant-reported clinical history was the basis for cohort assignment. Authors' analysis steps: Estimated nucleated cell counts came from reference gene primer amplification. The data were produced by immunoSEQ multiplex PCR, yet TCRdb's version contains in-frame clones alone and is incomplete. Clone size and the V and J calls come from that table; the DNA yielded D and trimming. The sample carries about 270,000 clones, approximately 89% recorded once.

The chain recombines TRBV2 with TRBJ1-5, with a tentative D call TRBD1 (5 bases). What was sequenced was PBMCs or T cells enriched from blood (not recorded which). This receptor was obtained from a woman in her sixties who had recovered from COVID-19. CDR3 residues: CASSVREYSNQPQHF. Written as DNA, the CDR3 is TGTGCCAGCAGTGTCAGGGAATATAGCAATCAGCCCCAGCATTTT.